This T cell receptor (beta chain) is from a study of shared clonotypes between healthy human individuals. In regard to this clone: Its specificity is unknown.

CD45RO-negative, CCR7-positively selected cells formed the naive CD8 fraction, excluding terminally differentiated effector memory CD45RA+ cells. An even split of each subset's genomic DNA across several immunoSEQ plates was performed. TCRdb's table, derived via immunoSEQ multiplex PCR, lists solely in-frame clones and lacks some. The table lists 550,000 to 600,000 clones, 95% to 98% of them singletons. V lost 5 bases, J lost 7 bases, and 25 bases lay in between. The CDR3 spans 17 residues. Germline V CDR1 and CDR2: SGHAT, FQNNGV. Whole-study results and caveats: Generally, naive subsets (rather than memory subsets) showed larger estimated richness. In several donors, about 5% of naive CD4 clonotypes appeared in common.

This chain links TRBV11-2 with TRBJ2-3; possible D gene TRBD2, 6 bases. This TCR was recovered from a man aged 30-40 years in good health. What was sequenced was naive CD8+ T cells sorted from blood. CDR3: CASSPQAVSGSRNTQYF. The CDR3 DNA reads as TGTGCCAGCAGCCCTCAAGCGGTCTCCGGGAGTCGTAATACGCAGTATTTT.